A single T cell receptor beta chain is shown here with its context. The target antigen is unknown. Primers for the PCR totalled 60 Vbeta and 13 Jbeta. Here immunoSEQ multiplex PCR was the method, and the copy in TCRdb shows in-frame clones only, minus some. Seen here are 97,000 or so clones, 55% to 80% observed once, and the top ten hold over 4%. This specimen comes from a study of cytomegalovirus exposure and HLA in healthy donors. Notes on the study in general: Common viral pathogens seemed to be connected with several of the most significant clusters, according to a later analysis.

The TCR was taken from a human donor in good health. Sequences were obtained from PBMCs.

The CDR3 spells CASSSQQGSGNTIYF. CDR3 bases: TGTGCCAGCAGCTCCCAACAGGGGTCTGGAAACACCATATATTTT. This chain connects TRBV5-4 to TRBJ1-3; 7 bases agree with TRBD1. Germline loops: CDR1 SGHNT, CDR2 YYREEE (reference sequence). The CDR3 runs 15 residues. The V segment lost 3 bases and the J segment 1 base; nucleotides outside the gene matches: 4. Full variable domain (outside the CDR3, taken from reference TRBV5-4 and TRBJ1-3): ETGVTQSPTHLIKTRGQQVTLRCSSQSGHNTVSWYQQALGQGPQFIFQYYREEENGRGNFPPRFSGLQFPNYSSELNVNALELDDSALYLCASSSQQGSGNTIYFGEGSWLTVV.